This T cell receptor beta chain was sequenced for a study of cytomegalovirus exposure and HLA in healthy donors. This CDR3 contains 18 residues. V trimming: 2 bases; J trimming: 5 bases; junction bases outside the gene matches: 18. Per germline, CDR1 SQVTM and CDR2 ANQGSEA. A single count supports this clone. The PCR was carried out with 60 Vbeta primers and 13 Jbeta primers. Sequencing was performed with immunoSEQ multiplex PCR; in TCRdb, only in-frame clones are kept and a portion is missing. This table has 170,000 or so clones, about four fifths appearing once. What was sequenced was PBMCs. This receptor was obtained from a woman aged 50 to 60 in good health and CMV-seronegative. The gene calls are TRBV29-1 and TRBJ2-1; 7 bases align to TRBD2. CDR3 sequence: CSVEFGGVTDYWNNEQFF. The CDR3 bases are TGCAGCGTTGAATTTGGGGGGGTGACGGATTATTGGAACAATGAGCAGTTCTTC.